This T cell receptor beta chain appears in the sequencing data of a study of blood T cell repertoires in COVID-19. Per the germline V gene, CDR1 is SNHLY and CDR2 is FYNNEI. The V segment lost 8 bases and the J segment 6 bases; nucleotides outside the gene matches: 5. This CDR3 region has 13 residues. Sequencing used immunoSEQ multiplex PCR; TCRdb keeps in-frame clones, though not all of them. The data hold about 100,000 clones, with roughly nine tenths observed a single time. Sequencing was performed on peripheral blood. This TCR came from a man between 50 and 59 years old with active COVID-19. The chain recombines TRBV2 with TRBJ2-5; TRBD2 matches at 11 bases. CDR3 sequence (DNA): TGTGCCAGCCTAGCGGGAGGCCCCAAGACCCAGTACTTC. Translated: CASLAGGPKTQYF.